Included here is one T cell receptor beta chain sequence, with context. This CDR3 is built from 14 residues. Germline-derived CDR1 and CDR2 are KGHSH and LQKENI. The V gene lost 0 bases and the J gene lost 2 bases, with 5 bases spanning the gap. The data belong to a study of blood T cell repertoires in COVID-19. Some clones are missing from TCRdb's copy, which holds only in-frame ones; the method was immunoSEQ multiplex PCR. The sample contains tens of thousands of clones, around nine tenths of which appear only once. Source material: peripheral blood. J is TRBJ1-3 and V is TRBV18; D is perhaps TRBD1 (5 bases). This TCR came from a woman of 80 years or more with active or convalescent COVID-19. The CDR3 protein is CASSPPGAGNTIYF. In DNA form, the CDR3 reads TGTGCCAGCTCACCACCAGGGGCTGGAAACACCATATATTTT.